This T cell receptor (beta chain) is from a study of blood T cell repertoires in COVID-19. Across the study: Sites in the United States, Italy and Spain provided acute and convalescent COVID-19 samples. Nucleic acid was either cDNA or gDNA, and it came from T cells, B-cell-depleted T cells, or PBMCs.

This CDR3 region has 12 residues. V shed 5 bases and J shed 5 bases, with 9 bases lying between them. Source study methods: By means of reference gene primer amplification, nucleated cell counts were estimated. Libraries were prepared by immunoSEQ multiplex PCR; TCRdb keeps only in-frame clonotypes and omits some of them. V and J calls and clone size are copied from that table; D and trimming were computed from the DNA. The sample holds roughly 220,000 clones, 84% seen once. Sequences were obtained from peripheral blood. V is TRBV12-3 or TRBV12-4 and J is TRBJ2-5, with D possibly TRBD2 on 5 matching bases. The sequence was obtained from a woman between 40 and 55 years old who had recovered from COVID-19. The CDR3 spells CASSARGETQYF. The CDR3 bases are TGTGCCAGCAGTGCCCGAGGGGAGACCCAGTACTTC.